The sequence of this TCR beta chain was determined in a study of blood T cell repertoires in COVID-19. In the study overall: From the United States, Italy and Spain came samples of acute and convalescent COVID-19. PBMCs, B-cell-depleted T cells, or T cells were the source of the cDNA or gDNA that made up the material.

V was clipped by 7 bases and J by 2 bases; unmatched bases: 4. Germline values: CDR1 MDHEN, CDR2 SYDVKM. This CDR3 comprises 15 residues. Original handling: Nucleated cell counts were estimated from reference gene primer amplification. Generated by immunoSEQ multiplex PCR, the TCRdb table keeps only in-frame clones and is missing some. That table supplies the V and J calls and clone size; D and trimming were determined from the DNA. This sample has about 260,000 clones; about 90% occur once, and the top ten carry 2% to 2.5%. The clonotype comes from a woman aged 50 to 60 with acute or convalescent COVID-19. Sequencing used peripheral blood. The chain uses TRBV28 and TRBJ2-1, with 11 nucleotides matching TRBD2. The CDR3: CASKTSGSPYNEQFF. The DNA of the CDR3 is TGTGCCAGCAAAACTAGCGGGAGCCCCTACAATGAGCAGTTCTTC.